This TCR beta chain came from a study of blood T cell repertoires in COVID-19. This clone appeared once. V lost 5 bases, J lost 15 bases, and 17 bases lay in between. Per germline, CDR1 LNHNV and CDR2 YYDKDF (reference sequence). The CDR3 contains 12 residues. Measured with immunoSEQ multiplex PCR; TCRdb has only the in-frame clones, and not every one. Altogether tens of thousands of clones are present, approximately 90% being singletons, with the ten largest covering approximately 3.6%. The chain recombines TRBV15 with TRBJ2-1; weak D call: TRBD1 (7 bases). Sequencing was carried out using peripheral blood. The source is a man in his forties with COVID-19, enrolled during active disease. This CDR3 is CATSGTPGGTFF. CDR3 sequence (DNA): TGTGCCACCAGCGGTACCCCAGGGGGGACGTTCTTC. Variable domain in full (rest from reference TRBV15 and TRBJ2-1): DAMVIQNPRYQVTQFGKPVTLSCSQTLNHNVMYWYQQKSSQAPKLLFHYYDKDFNNEADTPDNFQSRRPNTSFCFLDIRSPGLGDTAMYLCATSGTPGGTFFGPGTRLTVL.